This T cell receptor beta chain derives from a study of blood T cells in healthy people across ages. Study results and limitations: It was not known whether donors were CMV positive (a possible confounder of expanded clonotype changes). Aged donors had fewer naive CD4+ cells and lower diversity than long-lived donors.

The CDR3 is 15 residues long, ends included. The germline V gene has CDR1 SGHDT and CDR2 YYEEEE. A word on this clonotype: What it binds is not known. The limits of the CDR3 on the DNA are not certain, so only TCRdb's listed CDR3 is given.

Each donor's blood draw was around 9.2 milliliters of peripheral blood. Next came a second PCR, run for 7 to 11 cycles, which used a sample-barcoded 5' primer along with a J-beta primer mix. Via MiXCR, TCRdb re-called the 5' RACE reads, giving one row per CDR3 protein. Among 1.4 million or so distinct CDR3 sequences listed, approximately 43% were seen once. The sequencing sample was made of blood. The J gene is TRBJ1-5, the V gene TRBV5-6; TRBD1 is the table's D call, not checked against the DNA. The clonotype was recovered from a woman between 18 and 29 years old in good health. The CDR3 region is CASSRVGQGNQPRHF.